One and the same sample provided the 21 T cell receptor beta chains below, sequenced in a study of T cell repertoires in aging, cancer and after chemotherapy. TCR beta rearrangements were amplified from peripheral blood genomic DNA. A mixed TRB-A/B primer pool amplified rearranged TRB by multiplex touch-down PCR. From the multiplex PCR reads, TCRdb called clonotypes with MiXCR, one entry per CDR3 protein. The data contain 10,000 to 15,000 distinct CDR3 sequences, 35% of them seen just once; the ten biggest clones take up about 7%. Sequenced: blood. The receptors stem from a human donor in good health. The donor label of this sample is uncertain.

The chain combines TRBV6-5 with TRBJ2-4; the match to TRBD2 covers 8 bases. J was trimmed by 3 bases and V by 4 bases; bases with no gene match: 2. The length of the CDR3 is 14 residues. The germline CDR1 and CDR2 sequences are MNHEY and SVGAGI. This CDR3 is CASSSREGKNIQYF. The CDR3 DNA is TGTGCCAGCAGTTCCCGGGAGGGCAAAAACATTCAGTACTTC.

The gene calls are TRBV5-1 and TRBJ2-3; 12 bases align to TRBD2. This CDR3 is built from 16 residues. V was clipped by 4 bases and J by 1 base; unmatched bases: 4. CDR1 is SGHRS and CDR2 is YFSETQ in the germline V gene. The DNA of the CDR3 is TGCGCCAGCAGCATCCGACTAGCGGGAGGCACAGATACGCAGTATTTT. Its translation is CASSIRLAGGTDTQYF.

This clonotype was counted only a few times. The chain recombines TRBV27 with TRBJ2-7; 10 bases are a match to TRBD2. CDR1 is MNHEY and CDR2 is SMNVEV in the germline V gene (reference sequence). This CDR3 comprises 16 residues. Trimming removed 2 bases from V and 2 bases from J; junction bases left unmatched: 6. The CDR3 is CASSLAPTSGAYEQYF. The CDR3 DNA follows: TGTGCCAGCAGTTTAGCCCCTACTAGCGGGGCCTACGAGCAGTACTTC.

The chain employs TRBV27 and TRBJ1-5; D gene uncertain. Per germline, CDR1 MNHEY and CDR2 SMNVEV (reference sequence). This CDR3 region has 14 residues. The V and J ends lost 6 bases and 5 bases respectively, with 14 bases between them. This CDR3 is CASSPSTLDQPQHF. CDR3 coding DNA: TGTGCCAGCAGCCCCTCGACACTTGATCAGCCCCAGCATTTT.

Turning to this clonotype: This sequence may be a read error, since a much larger clone differs from it by one base. V and J are TRBV5-6 and TRBJ2-2; the D is unclear. The CDR3 runs to 13 residues. Germline V gene data show CDR1 as SGHDT and CDR2 as YYEEEE. V was cut by 10 bases and J by 2 bases, with 12 bases left in between. CDR3 sequence: CASCRLNTGELFF. DNA for the CDR3: TGTGCCTCCTGTCGCCTCAACACCGGGGAGCTGTTTTTT.

The chain combines TRBV24-1 with TRBJ2-3; possible D gene TRBD1, 6 bases. CDR1 is KGHDR, CDR2 SFDVKD, per germline. V was pared by 5 bases and J by 0 bases, with 8 bases between. This CDR3 region has 14 residues. CDR3 sequence reads: CATSGTASTDTQYF. The CDR3 nucleotides read TGTGCCACCAGTGGGACAGCTAGCACAGATACGCAGTATTTT.

This clonotype is judged medium-sized (0.01 to 0.1%). The rearrangement uses TRBV18 and TRBJ2-5, with D perhaps matching TRBD1 or TRBD2 (5 bases each). Looked up from germline, CDR1 is KGHSH and CDR2 is LQKENI. V was pared by 1 base and J by 5 bases, with 17 bases between. CDR3 size: 16 residues. CDR3 coding DNA: TGTGCCAGCTCACCACGGGACGAAGCTAGTGGGGAGACCCAGTACTTC. Its protein is CASSPRDEASGETQYF.

This chain joins TRBV30 and TRBJ2-1; D gene unclear. Germline V gives CDR1 GTSNPN, CDR2 SVGIG (reference sequence). The CDR3 is made up of 12 amino acids. Trimming took 2 bases from V and 6 from J, leaving 8 bases between them. The CDR3 DNA reads as TGTGCCTGGAGTACGACTGTCAATGAGCAGTTCTTC. Residues: CAWSTTVNEQFF.

This chain uses TRBV7-9 with TRBJ2-3; weak D call: TRBD2 (6 bases). The CDR3 extends over 18 amino acids. The V gene's germline CDR1 is SEHNR and CDR2 FQNEAQ (reference sequence). V gave up 3 bases and J gave up 0 bases, with 19 bases separating them. Here the CDR3 reads CASSFNAGSTSSTDTQYF. CDR3 coding DNA: TGTGCCAGCAGCTTTAATGCGGGGAGCACCTCTAGCACAGATACGCAGTATTTT.

As to this clonotype: A much larger clonotype is one base distant, so this may be a read error. This rearrangement joins TRBV30 to TRBJ2-1; D gene uncertain. V was trimmed by 7 bases and J by 0 bases, leaving 10 bases between them. The CDR3 loop spans 13 amino acids. The germline gives CDR1 GTSNPN, CDR2 SVGIG (reference sequence). The CDR3 bases are TGTGCCTCAAAGGGCAGCTCCTACAATGAGCAGTTCTTC. This gives the protein CASKGSSYNEQFF. Drawing the rest from reference TRBV30 and TRBJ2-1, the complete variable domain is SQTIHQWPATLVQPVGSPLSLECTVEGTSNPNLYWYRQAAGRGLQLLFYSVGIGQISSEVPQNLSASRPQDRQFILSSKKLLLSDSGFYLCASKGSSYNEQFFGPGTRLTVL.

The gene calls are TRBV10-3 and TRBJ2-1; D may match TRBD1 or TRBD2 (6 bases each). The CDR3 runs 14 residues. Germline-derived CDR1 and CDR2 are ENHRY and SYGVKD. V dropped 0 bases and J dropped 9 bases, with 12 bases sitting between them. The CDR3 sequence is CAISESGGEGEQFF. The CDR3 DNA is TGTGCCATCAGTGAGTCGGGGGGCGAGGGTGAGCAGTTCTTC.

This clonotype was observed a handful of times. The rearrangement uses TRBV24-1 and TRBJ2-3; 8 bases line up with TRBD2. Germline loops: CDR1 KGHDR, CDR2 SFDVKD. Trimming cost V 6 bases and J 1 base; bases outside gene matches: 14. The length of the CDR3 is 18 residues. This chain's CDR3 is CATSLSPHRAGGTDTQYF. The DNA for the CDR3 is TGTGCCACCAGTTTGTCCCCACACCGAGCGGGAGGCACAGATACGCAGTATTTT.

There are a few counts of this clonotype. The rearrangement links TRBV30 to TRBJ2-5, with TRBD1 matching over 7 bases. Germline CDR1 reads GTSNPN; CDR2 reads SVGIG (reference sequence). J lost 5 bases, V lost 0 bases, and 18 bases had no gene match. The CDR3 sequence is 18 residues long. The CDR3 DNA is TGTGCCTGGAGTGTATACGTCGCTACGACAGGGCGGAGTGAGACCCAGTACTTC. Its translation: CAWSVYVATTGRSETQYF.

V is TRBV6-2 or TRBV6-3 and J is TRBJ2-2; a weak D match, TRBD1 (6 bases). The CDR3 length is 16 residues. V lost 6 bases, J lost 3 bases, and 17 bases lay in between. Germline V gives CDR1 MNHEY, CDR2 SVGEGT. The CDR3, as DNA: TGTGCCAGCAGATTAGAGGGGGATTTCTACACCGGGGAGCTGTTTTTT. Its protein is CASRLEGDFYTGELFF.

By frequency in the sample, this clonotype is medium-sized. The chain uses TRBV11-3 and TRBJ1-4, with TRBD1 matching 9 bases. J lost 10 bases, V lost 5 bases, and 8 bases had no gene match. Germline CDR1 reads SGHNT; CDR2 reads YENEEA. This CDR3 spans 14 amino acids. CDR3 sequence reads: CASSQGQGAGKLFF. The DNA of the CDR3 is TGTGCCAGCAGCCAGGGACAGGGAGCTGGAAAACTGTTTTTT.

The chain links TRBV5-6 to TRBJ2-7; 9 positions agree with TRBD1. CDR3 length equals 15 residues. Per the germline V gene, CDR1 is SGHDT and CDR2 is YYEEEE. Trimming took 2 bases from V and 4 from J; bases not matched to a gene: 7. CDR3 sequence (DNA): TGTGCCAGCAGCTTCCGCCGGGACAGGGAATACGAGCAGTACTTC. It specifies CASSFRRDREYEQYF.

This clonotype is medium-sized within its sample. The chain combines TRBV11-1 with TRBJ2-2; D call uncertain. Trimming left V 5 bases short and J 3 bases short, with 13 bases between. This CDR3 has 15 residues. Germline V gene sequence: CDR1 SGHAT, CDR2 FQDESV (reference sequence). Here the CDR3 reads CASSPKDGYTGELFF. The CDR3 DNA sequence: TGTGCCAGCAGCCCTAAGGACGGATACACCGGGGAGCTGTTTTTT.

This clonotype is termed medium-sized (0.01 to 0.1%). V gene TRBV30 combines with J gene TRBJ2-6, with D tentatively TRBD2 (6 bases). The CDR3 totals 12 residues. Germline V gene data show CDR1 as GTSNPN and CDR2 as SVGIG (reference sequence). V shed 0 bases and J shed 12 bases, with 9 bases lying between them. The CDR3 reads CAWSVHGGVLTF. CDR3 bases: TGTGCCTGGAGTGTACACGGGGGCGTCCTGACTTTC.

J is TRBJ2-7 and V is TRBV19, with TRBD1 identical over 9 bases. This CDR3 has 14 residues. Germline V gene data show CDR1 as LNHDA and CDR2 as SQIVND (reference sequence). Trimming at V came to 4 bases and at J to 4 bases, leaving 5 bases not matched to a gene. DNA for the CDR3: TGTGCCAGTAGTACTACCGGGACAGGGTACGAGCAGTACTTC. Translation: CASSTTGTGYEQYF. Full variable domain (remainder filled in from reference TRBV19 and TRBJ2-7): DGGITQSPKYLFRKEGQNVTLSCEQNLNHDAMYWYRQDPGQGLRLIYYSQIVNDFQKGDIAEGYSVSREKKESFPLTVTSAQKNPTAFYLCASSTTGTGYEQYFGPGTRLTVT.

The chain couples TRBV6-1 to TRBJ1-1, with D possibly being TRBD1 (5 bases). This CDR3 comprises 12 residues. Per germline, CDR1 MNHNS and CDR2 SASEGT. Trimming removed 5 bases at V and 7 bases at J, with 11 bases between. The CDR3 loop reads CASSPRGDEAFF. DNA of the CDR3: TGTGCCAGCAGTCCCCGGGGGGATGAAGCTTTCTTT.

The chain carries TRBV5-1 and TRBJ2-3, with 8 bases lining up with TRBD1. Germline trimming cut 4 bases from V and 1 base from J; bases unmatched to any gene: 5. The CDR3 is made up of 15 amino acids. Germline values: CDR1 SGHRS, CDR2 YFSETQ. The CDR3 region has the DNA TGCGCCAGCAGCACCGGGACAGGCCGCACAGATACGCAGTATTTT. This translates into CASSTGTGRTDTQYF.